The 7 T cell receptor beta chains given below trace back to one sample, sequenced in a study of T cells after yellow fever vaccination. MiXCR, run by TCRdb on the 5' RACE reads, gives a single entry per CDR3 protein. The data contain about 220,000 distinct CDR3 sequences, around 3.1% of them seen just once; the ten biggest clones take up 3.2%. The specimen was CD4+ T cells sorted from PBMCs, collected 10 days after the yellow fever booster vaccination. Receptors were obtained from a man between 18 and 29 years old who received the YFV17D yellow fever vaccine.

The rearrangement links TRBV19 to TRBJ2-2, with D unresolved. There are 13 residues in the CDR3. Trimming removed 3 bases from V and 6 bases from J, with 8 bases in between. Germline assignment: CDR1 LNHDA and CDR2 SQIVND (reference sequence). CDR3 amino acids: CASSIGVAGELFF. The CDR3, as DNA: TGTGCCAGTAGTATCGGAGTCGCCGGGGAGCTGTTTTTT. The whole variable domain, remainder taken from reference TRBV19 and TRBJ2-2, is DGGITQSPKYLFRKEGQNVTLSCEQNLNHDAMYWYRQDPGQGLRLIYYSQIVNDFQKGDIAEGYSVSREKKESFPLTVTSAQKNPTAFYLCASSIGVAGELFFGEGSRLTVL.

This clonotype has ten or more counts. J is TRBJ2-2 and V is TRBV20-1; perhaps TRBD2 as D (5 bases). Germline assignment: CDR1 DFQATT and CDR2 SNEGSKA (reference sequence). This CDR3 has 14 residues. The V end lost 6 bases, the J end lost 2 bases, and 13 bases lay between the germline ends. CDR3 protein: CSAPLAANTGELFF. The DNA for the CDR3 is TGCAGTGCGCCTCTAGCAGCCAACACCGGGGAGCTGTTTTTT.

This clonotype was counted ten times or more. J is TRBJ2-3 and V is TRBV7-2, with D tentatively TRBD2 (5 bases). Trimming cost V 3 bases and J 3 bases, with 13 bases left between them. This CDR3 has 15 amino acids. Per germline, CDR1 SGHTA and CDR2 FQGNSA. The CDR3 region is CASSFAGLFTDTQYF. CDR3 coding DNA: TGTGCCAGCAGCTTCGCAGGACTTTTTACAGATACGCAGTATTTT.

This clonotype was observed a few times. The chain combines TRBV5-8 with TRBJ2-2; 8 nucleotides align to TRBD1. Germline assignment: CDR1 SGHTS and CDR2 YDEGEE. V shed 2 bases, J shed 6 bases, and the junction held 6 bases outside the gene matches. The CDR3 sequence is 15 residues long. CDR3 amino acids: CASSFDRGWSGELFF. The DNA for the CDR3 is TGTGCCAGCAGCTTTGACAGGGGTTGGTCCGGGGAGCTGTTTTTT.

This clonotype was detected many times. The CDR3 DNA follows: TGCAGTGCTAGAACCGGCGGGGGGTACAATGAGCAGTTCTTC. This encodes CSARTGGGYNEQFF. The genes are TRBV20-1 and TRBJ2-1; 8 bases are a match to TRBD2. The CDR3 sequence is 14 residues long. CDR1 and CDR2 (germline): DFQATT, SNEGSKA (reference sequence). With 2 bases clipped from V and 4 bases from J, the junction kept 4 bases outside the gene matches.

This clonotype came up many times. CDR3 in amino acids: CASSPGVRGTGELFF. CDR3 DNA sequence: TGTGCCAGCAGCCCCGGGGTTCGGGGGACCGGGGAGCTGTTTTTT. The chain carries TRBV7-2 and TRBJ2-2; perhaps TRBD2 as D (6 bases). This CDR3 is 15 amino acids long. V shed 5 bases and J shed 5 bases, with 15 bases lying between them. Germline V lookup: CDR1 SGHTA, CDR2 FQGNSA.

This clonotype was counted only a few times. The chain is built from TRBV24-1 and TRBJ2-1; 7 positions match TRBD2. There are 15 residues in the CDR3. Trimming at V came to 1 base and at J to 8 bases, leaving 7 bases not matched to a gene. The germline gives CDR1 KGHDR, CDR2 SFDVKD. The CDR3 protein is CATSDFGGGFDEQFF. The CDR3 nucleotides read TGTGCCACCAGTGATTTCGGCGGGGGTTTCGATGAGCAGTTCTTC.